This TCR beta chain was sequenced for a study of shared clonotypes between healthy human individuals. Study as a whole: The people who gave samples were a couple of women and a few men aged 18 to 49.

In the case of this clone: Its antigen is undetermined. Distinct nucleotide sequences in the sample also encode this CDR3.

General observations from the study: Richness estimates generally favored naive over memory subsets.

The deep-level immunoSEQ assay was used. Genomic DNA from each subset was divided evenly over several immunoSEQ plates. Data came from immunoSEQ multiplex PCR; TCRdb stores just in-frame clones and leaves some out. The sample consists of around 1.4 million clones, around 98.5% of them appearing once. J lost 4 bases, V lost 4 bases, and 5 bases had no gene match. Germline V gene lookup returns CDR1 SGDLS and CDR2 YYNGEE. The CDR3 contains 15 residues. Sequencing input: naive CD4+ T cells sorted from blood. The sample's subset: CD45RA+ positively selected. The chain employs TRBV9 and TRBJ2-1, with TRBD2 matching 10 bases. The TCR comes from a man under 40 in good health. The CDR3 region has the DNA TGTGCCAGCAGCAGAGGACTAGCGGAGTACAATGAGCAGTTCTTC. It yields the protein CASSRGLAEYNEQFF.